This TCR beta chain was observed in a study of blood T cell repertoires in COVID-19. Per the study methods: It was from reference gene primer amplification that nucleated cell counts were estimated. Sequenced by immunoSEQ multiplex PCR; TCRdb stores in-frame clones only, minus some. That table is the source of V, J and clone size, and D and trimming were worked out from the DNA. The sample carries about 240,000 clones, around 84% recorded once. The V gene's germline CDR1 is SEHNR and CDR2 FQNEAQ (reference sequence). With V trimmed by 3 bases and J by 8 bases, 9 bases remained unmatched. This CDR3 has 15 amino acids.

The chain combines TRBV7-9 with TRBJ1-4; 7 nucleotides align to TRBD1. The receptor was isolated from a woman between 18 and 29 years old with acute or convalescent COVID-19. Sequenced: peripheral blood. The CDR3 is CASSLGGQIKEKLFF. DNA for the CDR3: TGTGCCAGCAGCTTGGGGGGACAGATCAAGGAAAAACTGTTTTTT.